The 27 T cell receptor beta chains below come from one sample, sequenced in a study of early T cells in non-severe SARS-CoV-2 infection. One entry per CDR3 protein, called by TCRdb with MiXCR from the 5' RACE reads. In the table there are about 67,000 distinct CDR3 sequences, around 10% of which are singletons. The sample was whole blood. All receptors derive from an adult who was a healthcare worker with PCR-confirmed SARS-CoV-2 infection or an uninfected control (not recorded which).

This CDR3 reads CASGIREGQRGYTF. The CDR3 coding sequence is TGTGCCAGCGGCATTCGCGAGGGGCAAAGAGGCTACACCTTC. The rearrangement links TRBV27 to TRBJ1-2; D may be TRBD1 (5 bases). Germline loops: CDR1 MNHEY, CDR2 SMNVEV (reference sequence). This CDR3 spans 14 amino acids. The germline V and J ends were trimmed by 8 bases and 8 bases, with 21 bases remaining between them.

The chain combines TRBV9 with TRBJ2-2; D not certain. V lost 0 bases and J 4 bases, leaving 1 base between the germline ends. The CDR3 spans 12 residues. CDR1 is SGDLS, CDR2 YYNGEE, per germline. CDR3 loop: CASSVVTGELFF. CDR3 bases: TGTGCCAGCAGCGTAGTCACCGGGGAGCTGTTTTTT.

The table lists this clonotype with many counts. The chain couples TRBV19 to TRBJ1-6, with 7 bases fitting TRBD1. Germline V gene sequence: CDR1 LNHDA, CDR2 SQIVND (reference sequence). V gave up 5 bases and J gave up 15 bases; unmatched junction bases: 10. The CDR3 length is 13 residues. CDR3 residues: CASSSTGTVNLHF. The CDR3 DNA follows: TGTGCCAGTAGTTCGACAGGGACGGTGAACCTCCACTTT.

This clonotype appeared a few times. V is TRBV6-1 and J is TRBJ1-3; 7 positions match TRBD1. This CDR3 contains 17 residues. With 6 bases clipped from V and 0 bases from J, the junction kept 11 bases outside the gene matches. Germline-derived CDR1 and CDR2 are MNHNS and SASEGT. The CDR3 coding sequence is TGTGCCAGCAGCCAACAGGGACAGACCAGCTCTGGAAACACCATATATTTT. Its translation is CASSQQGQTSSGNTIYF.

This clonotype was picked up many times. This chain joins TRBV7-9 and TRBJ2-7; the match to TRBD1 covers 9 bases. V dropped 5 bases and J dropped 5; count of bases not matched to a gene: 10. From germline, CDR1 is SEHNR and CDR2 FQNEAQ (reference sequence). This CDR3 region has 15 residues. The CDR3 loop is CASSLGATGGDEQYF. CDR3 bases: TGTGCCAGCAGCCTAGGGGCGACAGGGGGGGACGAGCAGTACTTC.

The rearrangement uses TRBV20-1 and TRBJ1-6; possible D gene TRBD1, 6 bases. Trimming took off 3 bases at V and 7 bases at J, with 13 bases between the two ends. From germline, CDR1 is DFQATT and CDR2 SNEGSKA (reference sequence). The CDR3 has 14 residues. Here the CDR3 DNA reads TGCAGTGCTAGGACAACGGGGGCAAATTCACCCCTCCACTTT. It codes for CSARTTGANSPLHF.

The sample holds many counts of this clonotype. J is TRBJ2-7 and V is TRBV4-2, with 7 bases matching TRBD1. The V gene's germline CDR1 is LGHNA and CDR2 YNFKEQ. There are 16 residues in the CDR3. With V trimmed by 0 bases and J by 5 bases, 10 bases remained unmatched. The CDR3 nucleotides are TGTGCCAGCAGCCAAGATCTTACAGGGGATCTAGACGAGCAGTACTTC. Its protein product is CASSQDLTGDLDEQYF.

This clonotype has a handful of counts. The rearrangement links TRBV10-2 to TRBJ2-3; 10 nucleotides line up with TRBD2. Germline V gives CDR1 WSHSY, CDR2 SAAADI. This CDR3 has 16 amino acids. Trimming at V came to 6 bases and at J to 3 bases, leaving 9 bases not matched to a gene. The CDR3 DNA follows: TGCGCCAGCAGGACCCTTCTAGCGGGGGCTACAGATACGCAGTATTTT. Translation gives CASRTLLAGATDTQYF.

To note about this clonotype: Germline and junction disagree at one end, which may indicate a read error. CDR3 region: CASSLATGVNRPQHF. DNA of the CDR3: TGTGCCAGCAGTTTGGCTACAGGGGTCAATCGGCCCCAGCATTTT. The chain has TRBV27 and TRBJ1-5, with 7 bases matching TRBD1. This CDR3 is built from 15 residues. Germline CDR1 and CDR2: MNHEY and SMNVEV (reference sequence).

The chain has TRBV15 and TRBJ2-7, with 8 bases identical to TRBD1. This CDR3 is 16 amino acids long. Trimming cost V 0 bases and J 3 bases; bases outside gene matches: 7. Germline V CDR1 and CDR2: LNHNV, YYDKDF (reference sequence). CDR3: CATSRDLAGGFYEQYF. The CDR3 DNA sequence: TGTGCCACCAGCAGAGATTTGGCAGGGGGCTTCTACGAGCAGTACTTC.

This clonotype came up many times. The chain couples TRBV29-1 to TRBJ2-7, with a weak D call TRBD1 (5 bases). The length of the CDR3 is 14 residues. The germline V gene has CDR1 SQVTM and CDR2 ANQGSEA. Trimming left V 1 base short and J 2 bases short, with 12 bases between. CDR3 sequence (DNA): TGCAGCGTTGAAGGGCGGCAGGGCGCCTACGAGCAGTACTTC. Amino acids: CSVEGRQGAYEQYF.

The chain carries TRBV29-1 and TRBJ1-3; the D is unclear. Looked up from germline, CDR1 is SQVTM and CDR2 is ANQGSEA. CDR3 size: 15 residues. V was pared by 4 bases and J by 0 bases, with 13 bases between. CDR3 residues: CSVALPPGSGNTIYF. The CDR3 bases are TGCAGCGTTGCTTTGCCACCTGGCTCTGGAAACACCATATATTTT.

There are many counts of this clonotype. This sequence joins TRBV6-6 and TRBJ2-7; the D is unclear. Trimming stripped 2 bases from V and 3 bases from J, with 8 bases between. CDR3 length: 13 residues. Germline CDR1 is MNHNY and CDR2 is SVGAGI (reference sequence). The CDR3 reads CASSYGSVYEQYF. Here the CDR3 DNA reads TGTGCCAGCAGTTACGGGTCTGTCTACGAGCAGTACTTC.

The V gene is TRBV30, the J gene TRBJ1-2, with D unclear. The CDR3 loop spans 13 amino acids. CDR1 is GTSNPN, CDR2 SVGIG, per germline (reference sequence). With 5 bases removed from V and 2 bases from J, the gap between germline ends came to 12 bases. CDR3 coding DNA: TGTGCCTGGGCGGACGGCCTGAACTATGGCTACACCTTC. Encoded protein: CAWADGLNYGYTF.

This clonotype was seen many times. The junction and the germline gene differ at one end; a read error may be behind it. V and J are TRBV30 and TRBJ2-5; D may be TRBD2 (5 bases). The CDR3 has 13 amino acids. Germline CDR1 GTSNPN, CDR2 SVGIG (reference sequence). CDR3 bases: TGCGGTTTGTCCTTCGGGGTCTCCGAGACCCAGTACTTC. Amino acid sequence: CGLSFGVSETQYF. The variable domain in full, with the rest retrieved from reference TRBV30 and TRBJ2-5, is SQTIHQWPATLVQPVGSPLSLECTVEGTSNPNLYWYRQAAGRGLQLLFYSVGIGQISSEVPQNLSASRPQDRQFILSSKKLLLSDSGFYLCGLSFGVSETQYFGPGTRLLVL.

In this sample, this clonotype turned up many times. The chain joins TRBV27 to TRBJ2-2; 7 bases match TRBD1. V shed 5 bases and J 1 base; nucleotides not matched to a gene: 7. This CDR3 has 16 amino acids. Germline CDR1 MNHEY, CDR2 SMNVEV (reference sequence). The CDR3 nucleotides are TGTGCCAGCAGTCCAACTCGGACAGGGAACACCGGGGAGCTGTTTTTT. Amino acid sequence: CASSPTRTGNTGELFF.

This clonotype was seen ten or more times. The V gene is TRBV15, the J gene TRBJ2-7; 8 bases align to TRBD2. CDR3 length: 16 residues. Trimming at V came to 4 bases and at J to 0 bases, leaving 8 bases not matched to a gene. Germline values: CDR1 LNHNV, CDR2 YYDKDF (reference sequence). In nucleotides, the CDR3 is TGTGCCACCAGCAAACCCAAAGGGACTAGCTCCTACGAGCAGTACTTC. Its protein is CATSKPKGTSSYEQYF.

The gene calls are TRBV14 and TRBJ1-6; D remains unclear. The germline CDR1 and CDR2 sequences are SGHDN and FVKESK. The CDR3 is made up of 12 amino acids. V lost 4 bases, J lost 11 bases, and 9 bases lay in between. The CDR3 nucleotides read TGTGCCAGCAGCCTGAGTCTGGCACCCCTCCACTTT. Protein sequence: CASSLSLAPLHF. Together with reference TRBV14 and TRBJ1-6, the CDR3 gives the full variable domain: EAGVTQFPSHSVIEKGQTVTLRCDPISGHDNLYWYRRVMGKEIKFLLHFVKESKQDESGMPNNRFLAERTGGTYSTLKVQPAELEDSGVYFCASSLSLAPLHFGNGTRLTVT.

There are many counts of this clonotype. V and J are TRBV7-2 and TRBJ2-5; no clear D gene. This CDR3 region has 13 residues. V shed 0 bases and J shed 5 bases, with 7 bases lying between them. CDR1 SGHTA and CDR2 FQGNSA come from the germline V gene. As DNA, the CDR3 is TGTGCCAGCAGCTTAGCGCGGAAGGAGACCCAGTACTTC. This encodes CASSLARKETQYF.

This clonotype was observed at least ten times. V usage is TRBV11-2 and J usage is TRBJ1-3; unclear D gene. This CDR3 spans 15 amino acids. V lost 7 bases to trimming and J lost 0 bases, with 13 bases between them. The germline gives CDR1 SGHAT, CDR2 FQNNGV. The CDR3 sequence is CASKPSVASGNTIYF. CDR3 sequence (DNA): TGTGCCAGCAAACCCTCGGTCGCCTCTGGAAACACCATATATTTT.

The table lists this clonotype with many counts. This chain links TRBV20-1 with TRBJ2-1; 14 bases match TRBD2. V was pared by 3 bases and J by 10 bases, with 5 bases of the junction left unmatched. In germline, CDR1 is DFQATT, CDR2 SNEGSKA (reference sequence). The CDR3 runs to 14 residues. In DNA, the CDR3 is TGCAGTGCTAGCCGGACTAGCGGGGGGACCGAGCAGTTCTTC. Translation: CSASRTSGGTEQFF.

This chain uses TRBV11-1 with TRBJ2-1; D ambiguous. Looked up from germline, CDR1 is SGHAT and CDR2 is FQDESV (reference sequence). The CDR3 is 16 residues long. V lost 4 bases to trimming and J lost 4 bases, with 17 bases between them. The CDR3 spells CASSYHEAPGYNEQFF. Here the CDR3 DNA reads TGTGCCAGCAGCTACCACGAAGCCCCCGGGTACAATGAGCAGTTCTTC.

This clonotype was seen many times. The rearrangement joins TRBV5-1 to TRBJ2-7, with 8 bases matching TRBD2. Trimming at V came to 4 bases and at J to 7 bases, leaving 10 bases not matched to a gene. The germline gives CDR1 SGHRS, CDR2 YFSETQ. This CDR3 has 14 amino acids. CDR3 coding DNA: TGCGCCAGCAGCCCCGCTAGCGGGCTAGGGGAGCAGTACTTC. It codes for CASSPASGLGEQYF.

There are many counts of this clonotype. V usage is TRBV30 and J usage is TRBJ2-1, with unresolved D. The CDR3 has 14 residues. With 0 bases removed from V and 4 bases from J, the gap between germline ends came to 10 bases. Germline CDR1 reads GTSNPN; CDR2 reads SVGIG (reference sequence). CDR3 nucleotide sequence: TGTGCCTGGAGTGTAAAGGGTCCTTACAATGAGCAGTTCTTC. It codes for CAWSVKGPYNEQFF.

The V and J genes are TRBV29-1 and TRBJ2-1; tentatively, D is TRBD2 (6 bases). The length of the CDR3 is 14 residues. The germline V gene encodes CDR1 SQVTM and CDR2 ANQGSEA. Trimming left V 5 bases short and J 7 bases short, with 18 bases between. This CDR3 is CSVRGLSSGNEQFF. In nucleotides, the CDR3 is TGCAGCGTTCGGGGACTGTCGAGTGGGAATGAGCAGTTCTTC.

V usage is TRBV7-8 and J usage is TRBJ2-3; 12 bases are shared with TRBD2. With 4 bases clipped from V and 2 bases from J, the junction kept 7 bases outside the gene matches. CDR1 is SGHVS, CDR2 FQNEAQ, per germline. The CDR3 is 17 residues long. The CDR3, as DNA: TGTGCCAGCAGCTACCTAGCGGGAGGGCTCATCACAGATACGCAGTATTTT. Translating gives CASSYLAGGLITDTQYF.

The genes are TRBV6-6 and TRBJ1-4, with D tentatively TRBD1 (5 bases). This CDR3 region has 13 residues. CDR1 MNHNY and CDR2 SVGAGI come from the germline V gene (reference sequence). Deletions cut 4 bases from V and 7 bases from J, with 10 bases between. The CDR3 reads CASSFQGTEKLFF. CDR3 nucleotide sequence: TGTGCCAGCAGTTTTCAGGGAACTGAAAAACTGTTTTTT.